This paragraph reports one T cell receptor beta chain. This sample was included in a study of cytomegalovirus exposure and HLA in healthy donors. PCR was performed using 60 Vbeta and 13 Jbeta primers. Here immunoSEQ multiplex PCR was the method, and the copy in TCRdb shows in-frame clones only, minus some. Found here are 100,000 to 150,000 clones; the top ten clones hold roughly 1.7%. Germline values: CDR1 SGHDN, CDR2 FVKESK. The CDR3 covers 13 residues. V lost 3 bases, J lost 8 bases, and 13 bases lay in between. This clonotype originated in a woman aged 40 to 50 in good health and CMV-seropositive. The rearrangement joins TRBV14 to TRBJ1-2; no reliable D call. Material: PBMCs. The CDR3 here is CASSQTQSGGYTF. DNA for the CDR3: TGTGCCAGCAGCCAGACCCAATCGGGAGGCTACACCTTC.